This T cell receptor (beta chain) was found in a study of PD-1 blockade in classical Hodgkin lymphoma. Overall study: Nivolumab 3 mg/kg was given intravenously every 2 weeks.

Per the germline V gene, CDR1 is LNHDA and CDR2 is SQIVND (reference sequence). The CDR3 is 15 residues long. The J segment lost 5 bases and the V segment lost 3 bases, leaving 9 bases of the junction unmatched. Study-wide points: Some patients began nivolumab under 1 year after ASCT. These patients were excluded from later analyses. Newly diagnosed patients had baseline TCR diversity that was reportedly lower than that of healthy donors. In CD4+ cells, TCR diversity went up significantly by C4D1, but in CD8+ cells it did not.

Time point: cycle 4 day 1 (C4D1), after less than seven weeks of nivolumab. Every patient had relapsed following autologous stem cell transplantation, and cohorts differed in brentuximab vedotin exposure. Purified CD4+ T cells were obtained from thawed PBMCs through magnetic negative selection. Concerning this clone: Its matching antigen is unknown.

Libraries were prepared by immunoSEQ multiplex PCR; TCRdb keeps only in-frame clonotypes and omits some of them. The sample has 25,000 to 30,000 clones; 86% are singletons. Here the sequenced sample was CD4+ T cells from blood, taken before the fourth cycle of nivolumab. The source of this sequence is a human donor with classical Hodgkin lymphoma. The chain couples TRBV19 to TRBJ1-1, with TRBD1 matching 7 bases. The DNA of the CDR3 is TGTGCCAGTAGTATGACAGGGCCCCAGGTAACTGAAGCTTTCTTT. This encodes CASSMTGPQVTEAFF.